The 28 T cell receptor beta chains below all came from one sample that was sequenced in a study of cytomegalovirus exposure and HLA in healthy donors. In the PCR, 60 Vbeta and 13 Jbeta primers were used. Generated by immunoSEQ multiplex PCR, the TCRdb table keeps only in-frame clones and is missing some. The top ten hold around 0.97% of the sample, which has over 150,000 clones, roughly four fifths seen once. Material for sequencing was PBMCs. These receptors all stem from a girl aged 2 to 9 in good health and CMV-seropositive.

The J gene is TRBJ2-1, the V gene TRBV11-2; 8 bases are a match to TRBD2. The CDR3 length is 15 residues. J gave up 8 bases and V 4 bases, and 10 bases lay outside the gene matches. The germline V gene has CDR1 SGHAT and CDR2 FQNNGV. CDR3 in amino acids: CASSSPGTRMYEQFF. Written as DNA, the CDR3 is TGTGCCAGCAGCTCGCCCGGGACTAGGATGTATGAGCAGTTCTTC.

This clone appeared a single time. The CDR3: CASSYTGQSYEQYF. The DNA for the CDR3 is TGTGCCAGCAGTTACACAGGACAGTCCTACGAGCAGTACTTC. The chain carries TRBV6-5 and TRBJ2-7, with D tentatively TRBD1 (6 bases). This CDR3 has 14 amino acids. CDR1 MNHEY and CDR2 SVGAGI come from the germline V gene. Trimming cost V 2 bases and J 1 base, with 9 bases left between them.

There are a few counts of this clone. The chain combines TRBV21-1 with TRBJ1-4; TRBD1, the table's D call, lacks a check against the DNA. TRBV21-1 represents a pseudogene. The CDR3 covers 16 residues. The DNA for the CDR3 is TGTGCCAGCAGCAAACCCCCAGGGGATTCAAATGAAAAACTGTTTTTT. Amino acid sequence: CASSKPPGDSNEKLFF.

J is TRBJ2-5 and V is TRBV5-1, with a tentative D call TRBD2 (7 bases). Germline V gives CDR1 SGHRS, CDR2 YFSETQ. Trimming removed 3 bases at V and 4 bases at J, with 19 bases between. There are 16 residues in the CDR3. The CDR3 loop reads CASSWKALGGGETQYF. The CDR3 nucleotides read TGCGCCAGCAGCTGGAAAGCCCTAGGGGGGGGAGAGACCCAGTACTTC.

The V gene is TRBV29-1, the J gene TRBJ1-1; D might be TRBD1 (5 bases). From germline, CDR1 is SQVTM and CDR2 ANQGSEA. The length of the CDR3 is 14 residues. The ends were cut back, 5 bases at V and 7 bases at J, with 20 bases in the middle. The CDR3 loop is CSVWRQRWMGEAFF. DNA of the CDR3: TGCAGCGTTTGGAGACAGCGTTGGATGGGTGAAGCTTTCTTT.

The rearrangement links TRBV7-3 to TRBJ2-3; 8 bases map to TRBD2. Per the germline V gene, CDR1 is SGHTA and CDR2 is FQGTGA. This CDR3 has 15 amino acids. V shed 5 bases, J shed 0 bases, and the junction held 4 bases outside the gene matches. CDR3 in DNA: TGTGCCAGCAGCCGTAGCGGGACTAGCACAGATACGCAGTATTTT. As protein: CASSRSGTSTDTQYF. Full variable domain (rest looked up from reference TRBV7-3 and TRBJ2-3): GAGVSQTPSNKVTEKGKYVELRCDPISGHTALYWYRQSLGQGPEFLIYFQGTGAADDSGLPNDRFFAVRPEGSVSTLKIQRTERGDSAVYLCASSRSGTSTDTQYFGPGTRLTVL.

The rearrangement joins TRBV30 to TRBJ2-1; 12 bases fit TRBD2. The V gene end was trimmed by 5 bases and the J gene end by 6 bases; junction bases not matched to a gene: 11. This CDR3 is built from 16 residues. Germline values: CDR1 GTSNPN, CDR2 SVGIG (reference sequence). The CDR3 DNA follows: TGTGCCTGGCAACAGAAGACTAGCGGGAGTTTCAATGAGCAGTTCTTC. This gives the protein CAWQQKTSGSFNEQFF.

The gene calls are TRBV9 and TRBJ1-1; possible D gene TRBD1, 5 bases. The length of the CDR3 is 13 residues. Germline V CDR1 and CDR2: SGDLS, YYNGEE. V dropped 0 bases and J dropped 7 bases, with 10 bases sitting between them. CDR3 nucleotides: TGTGCCAGCAGCGTAGAGGGGAAGGGTGAAGCTTTCTTT. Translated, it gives CASSVEGKGEAFF.

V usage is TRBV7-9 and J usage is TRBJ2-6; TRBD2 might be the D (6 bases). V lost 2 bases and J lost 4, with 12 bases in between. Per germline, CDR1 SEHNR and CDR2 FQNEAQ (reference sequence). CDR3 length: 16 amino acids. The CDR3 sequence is CASSLSGGSGANVLTF. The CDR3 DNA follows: TGTGCCAGCAGCTTAAGTGGGGGGTCGGGGGCCAACGTCCTGACTTTC.

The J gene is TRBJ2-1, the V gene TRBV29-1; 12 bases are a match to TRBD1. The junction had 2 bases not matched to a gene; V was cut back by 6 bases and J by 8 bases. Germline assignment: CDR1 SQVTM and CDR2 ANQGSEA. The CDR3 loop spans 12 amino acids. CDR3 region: CSVGTGGDEQFF. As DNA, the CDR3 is TGCAGCGTCGGGACAGGGGGCGATGAGCAGTTCTTC.

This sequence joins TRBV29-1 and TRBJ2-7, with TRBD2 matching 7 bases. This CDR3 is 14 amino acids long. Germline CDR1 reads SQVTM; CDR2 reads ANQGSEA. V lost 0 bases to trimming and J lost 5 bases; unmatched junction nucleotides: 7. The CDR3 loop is CSVEEGEGLNEQYF. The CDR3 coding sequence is TGCAGCGTTGAAGAAGGGGAGGGCCTAAACGAGCAGTACTTC.

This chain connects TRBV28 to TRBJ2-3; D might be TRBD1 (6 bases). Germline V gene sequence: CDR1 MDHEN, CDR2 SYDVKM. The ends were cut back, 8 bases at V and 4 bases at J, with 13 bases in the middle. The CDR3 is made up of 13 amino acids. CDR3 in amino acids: CASGYRAPDTQYF. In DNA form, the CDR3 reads TGTGCCAGCGGGTACAGGGCCCCAGATACGCAGTATTTT. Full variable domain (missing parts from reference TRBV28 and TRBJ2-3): DVKVTQSSRYLVKRTGEKVFLECVQDMDHENMFWYRQDPGLGLRLIYFSYDVKMKEKGDIPEGYSVSREKKERFSLILESASTNQTSMYLCASGYRAPDTQYFGPGTRLTVL.

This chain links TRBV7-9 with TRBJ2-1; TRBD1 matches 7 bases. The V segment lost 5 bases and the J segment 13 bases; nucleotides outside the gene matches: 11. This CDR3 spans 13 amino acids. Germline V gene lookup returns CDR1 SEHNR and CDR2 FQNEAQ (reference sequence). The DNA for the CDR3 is TGTGCCAGCAGCACGAACCGGGACAGCGTACAGTTCTTC. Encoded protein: CASSTNRDSVQFF.

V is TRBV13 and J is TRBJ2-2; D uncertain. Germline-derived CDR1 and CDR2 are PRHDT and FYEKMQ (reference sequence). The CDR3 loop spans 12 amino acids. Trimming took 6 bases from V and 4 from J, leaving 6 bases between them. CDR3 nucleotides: TGTGCCAGCAGACATGTCACCGGGGAGCTGTTTTTT. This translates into CASRHVTGELFF.

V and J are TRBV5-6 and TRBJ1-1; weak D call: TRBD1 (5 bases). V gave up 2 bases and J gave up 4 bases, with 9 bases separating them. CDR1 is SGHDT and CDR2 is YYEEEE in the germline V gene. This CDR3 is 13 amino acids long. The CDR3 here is CASSLWRGTEAFF. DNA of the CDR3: TGTGCCAGCAGCTTATGGAGGGGCACTGAAGCTTTCTTT.

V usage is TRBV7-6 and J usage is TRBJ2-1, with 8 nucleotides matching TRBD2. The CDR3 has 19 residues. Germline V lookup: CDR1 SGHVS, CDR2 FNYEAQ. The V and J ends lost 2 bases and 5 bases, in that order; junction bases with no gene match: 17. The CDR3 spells CASSLFPVERESANNEQFF. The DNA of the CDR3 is TGTGCCAGCAGCTTATTTCCCGTGGAGCGGGAGTCTGCCAACAATGAGCAGTTCTTC.

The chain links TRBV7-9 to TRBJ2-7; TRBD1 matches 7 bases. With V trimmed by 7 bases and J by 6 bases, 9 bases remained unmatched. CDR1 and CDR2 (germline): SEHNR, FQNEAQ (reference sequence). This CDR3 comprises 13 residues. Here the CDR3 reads CASTSVEGAEQYF. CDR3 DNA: TGTGCCAGCACCTCCGTTGAGGGGGCCGAGCAGTACTTC.

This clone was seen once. The CDR3 coding sequence is TGTGCCAGTAGTACCTCCGGGACCCAGTACTTC. Residues: CASSTSGTQYF. The chain carries TRBV19 and TRBJ2-5; no reliable D call. V was cut by 4 bases and J by 7 bases, with 7 bases left in between. CDR1 is LNHDA and CDR2 is SQIVND in the germline V gene (reference sequence). The CDR3 loop spans 11 amino acids.

CDR3: CAISAGTANQPQHF. The CDR3, as DNA: TGTGCCATCAGTGCCGGGACAGCTAATCAGCCCCAGCATTTT. The chain recombines TRBV10-3 with TRBJ1-5; 7 nucleotides align to TRBD1. The CDR3 length is 14 residues. The ends lost 4 bases at V and 4 bases at J; junction bases unmatched: 4. Germline values: CDR1 ENHRY, CDR2 SYGVKD.

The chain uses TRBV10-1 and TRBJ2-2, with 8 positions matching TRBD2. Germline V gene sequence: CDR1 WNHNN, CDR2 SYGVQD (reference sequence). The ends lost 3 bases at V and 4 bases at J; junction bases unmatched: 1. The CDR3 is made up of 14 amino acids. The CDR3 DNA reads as TGCGCCAGCAGTGATAGCGGGATCACCGGGGAGCTGTTTTTT. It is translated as CASSDSGITGELFF.

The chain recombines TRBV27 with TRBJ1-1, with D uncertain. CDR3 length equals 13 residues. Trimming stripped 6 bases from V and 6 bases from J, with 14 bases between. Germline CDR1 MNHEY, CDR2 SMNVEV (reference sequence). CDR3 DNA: TGTGCCAGCAGGAACAGTGTATTCTCTGAAGCTTTCTTT. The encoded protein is CASRNSVFSEAFF.

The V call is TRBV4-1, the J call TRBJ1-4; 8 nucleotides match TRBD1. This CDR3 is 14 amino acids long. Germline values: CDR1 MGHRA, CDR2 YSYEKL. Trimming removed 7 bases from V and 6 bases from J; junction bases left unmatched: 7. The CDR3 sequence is CASNPRGRDEKLFF. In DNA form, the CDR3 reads TGCGCCAGCAACCCCAGGGGGCGAGATGAAAAACTGTTTTTT.

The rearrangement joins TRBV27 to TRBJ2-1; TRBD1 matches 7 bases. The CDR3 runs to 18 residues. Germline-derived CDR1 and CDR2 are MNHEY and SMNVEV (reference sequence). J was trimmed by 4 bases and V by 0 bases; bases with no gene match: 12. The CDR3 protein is CASSLSRWGTATYNEQFF. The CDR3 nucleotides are TGTGCCAGCAGTTTATCCCGCTGGGGGACAGCAACATACAATGAGCAGTTCTTC.

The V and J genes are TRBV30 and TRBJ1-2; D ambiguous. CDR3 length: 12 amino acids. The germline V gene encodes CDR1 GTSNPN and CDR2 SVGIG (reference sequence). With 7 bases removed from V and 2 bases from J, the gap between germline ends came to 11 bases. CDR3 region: CASPGRNYGYTF. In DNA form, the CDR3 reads TGTGCCTCCCCCGGGAGAAACTATGGCTACACCTTC.

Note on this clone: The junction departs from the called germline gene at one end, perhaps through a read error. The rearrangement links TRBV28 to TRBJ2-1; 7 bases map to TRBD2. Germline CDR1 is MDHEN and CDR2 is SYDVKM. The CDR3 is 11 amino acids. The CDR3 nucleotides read TGTGCCATCGAGGGAAGCGGGAATTGTGTCTTC. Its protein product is CAIEGSGNCVF. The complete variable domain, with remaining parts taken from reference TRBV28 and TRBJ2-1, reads DVKVTQSSRYLVKRTGEKVFLECVQDMDHENMFWYRQDPGLGLRLIYFSYDVKMKEKGDIPEGYSVSREKKERFSLILESASTNQTSMYLCAIEGSGNCVFGPGTRLTVL.

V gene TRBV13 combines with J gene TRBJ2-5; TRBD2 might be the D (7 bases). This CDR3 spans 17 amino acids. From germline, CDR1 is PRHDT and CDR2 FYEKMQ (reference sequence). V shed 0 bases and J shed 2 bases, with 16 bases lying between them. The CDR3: CASSLGGGGSEQETQYF. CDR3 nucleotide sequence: TGTGCCAGCAGCTTAGGCGGGGGCGGGAGTGAACAAGAGACCCAGTACTTC.

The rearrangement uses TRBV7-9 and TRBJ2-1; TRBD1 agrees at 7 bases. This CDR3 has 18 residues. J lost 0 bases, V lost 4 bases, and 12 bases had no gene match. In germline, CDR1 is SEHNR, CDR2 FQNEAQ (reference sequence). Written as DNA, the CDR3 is TGTGCCAGCAGCTCCGTCGGTAGGGGGCGAAACTCCTACAATGAGCAGTTCTTC. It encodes CASSSVGRGRNSYNEQFF.

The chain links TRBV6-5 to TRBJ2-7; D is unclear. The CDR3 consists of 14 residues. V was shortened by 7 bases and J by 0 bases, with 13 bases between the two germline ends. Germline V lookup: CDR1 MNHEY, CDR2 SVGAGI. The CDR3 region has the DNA TGTGCCAGCACGGGTAGAGGAAGCTCCTACGAGCAGTACTTC. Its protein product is CASTGRGSSYEQYF.